This T cell receptor (beta chain) was retrieved from a study of neurological immune-mediated disorders. MiXCR was run by TCRdb on the 5' RACE reads, yielding one entry per CDR3 protein. The repertoire holds 50,000 to 55,000 distinct CDR3 sequences, with 10% to 13% as singletons. Unsorted libraries were prepared from 2 million PBMCs held at -80 C. The CDR3 has 17 amino acids. Germline CDR1 and CDR2: MDHEN and SYDVKM. Trimming pared 4 bases from V and 6 bases from J, leaving 22 bases between. Ten or more counts support this clonotype. What was sequenced was PBMCs. The sequence was obtained from a man aged 70-80 years with HTLV-1-associated myelopathy (HAM/TSP). The rearrangement uses TRBV28 and TRBJ1-5; D is possibly TRBD1 (6 bases). The CDR3 reads CASSYPYTGRVVQPQHF. The CDR3 DNA is TGTGCCAGCAGTTATCCGTACACAGGGAGAGTAGTTCAGCCCCAGCATTTT.